These T cell receptor beta chains were read from a single sample in a study of blood T cell repertoires in COVID-19. TCRdb keeps only in-frame clones here, not all; method: immunoSEQ multiplex PCR. The table has 70,000 to 90,000 clones, about 88% seen once; the top ten hold 7% to 9%. The sample was peripheral blood. The origin of the receptors is a man of 80 years or more with active or convalescent COVID-19. CDR3s include the opening cysteine and the closing phenylalanine or tryptophan. The D gene is left open where the match is weak. Size is omitted from some rows. Given values are once, few, many or a class for expanded clones.

D gene: NA; V gene: TRBV5-1; J gene: TRBJ1-2; CDR3 length: 14; clone size: NA; CDR3 DNA: TGCGCCAGCAGCCCCTCGACAGGTTCGGATGGCTACACCTTC; CDR3 protein: CASSPSTGSDGYTF
D gene: NA; V gene: TRBV19; J gene: TRBJ1-3; CDR3 length: 15; clone size: NA; CDR3 DNA: TGTGCCAGTAATACAGGGACCTACTCTGGAAACACCATATATTTT; CDR3 protein: CASNTGTYSGNTIYF
D gene: NA; V gene: TRBV3-1/TRBV3-2; J gene: TRBJ1-5; CDR3 length: 16; clone size: NA; CDR3 DNA: TGTGCCAGCAGCCAGGGTATAGGGGTTGGCAATCAGCCCCAGCATTTT; CDR3 protein: CASSQGIGVGNQPQHF
D gene: NA; V gene: TRBV5-1; J gene: TRBJ2-1; CDR3 length: 12; clone size: once; CDR3 DNA: TGCGCCAGCAGCTTGGCACTGGATGAGCAGTTCTTC; CDR3 protein: CASSLALDEQFF
D gene: NA; V gene: TRBV28; J gene: TRBJ1-2; CDR3 length: 12; clone size: once; CDR3 DNA: TGTGCCAGCAGTCAGTCGAGGTATGGCTACACCTTC; CDR3 protein: CASSQSRYGYTF
D gene: NA; V gene: TRBV2; J gene: TRBJ1-3; CDR3 length: 15; clone size: NA; CDR3 DNA: TGTGCCAGCAGTGATTGGAAGTTCAGGTCGAACACCATATATTTT; CDR3 protein: CASSDWKFRSNTIYF
D gene: NA; V gene: TRBV19; J gene: TRBJ1-3; CDR3 length: 15; clone size: NA; CDR3 DNA: TGTGCCAGTAGTGCACAGGTCAGCTCTGGAAACACCATATATTTT; CDR3 protein: CASSAQVSSGNTIYF
D gene: TRBD1; V gene: TRBV12-5; J gene: TRBJ1-1; CDR3 length: 14; clone size: NA; CDR3 DNA: TGTGCTAGTGGTTTGGGACAGGGCCACACTGAAGCTTTCTTT; CDR3 protein: CASGLGQGHTEAFF
D gene: NA; V gene: TRBV5-4; J gene: TRBJ2-3; CDR3 length: 14; clone size: NA; CDR3 DNA: TGTGCCAGCAAACCGGGACTTAGTACAGATACGCAGTATTTT; CDR3 protein: CASKPGLSTDTQYF
D gene: TRBD2; V gene: TRBV24-1; J gene: TRBJ2-3; CDR3 length: 20; clone size: NA; CDR3 DNA: TGTGCCACCAGTGATTTGAGGGGCAGGACTAGCGGACGTCGTACAGATACGCAGTATTTT; CDR3 protein: CATSDLRGRTSGRRTDTQYF
D gene: TRBD2; V gene: TRBV19; J gene: TRBJ2-1; CDR3 length: 15; clone size: NA; CDR3 DNA: TGTGCCAGTACCAGGACTAGCGGGGGGCACAATGAGCAGTTCTTC; CDR3 protein: CASTRTSGGHNEQFF
D gene: NA; V gene: TRBV7-2; J gene: TRBJ2-1; CDR3 length: 12; clone size: NA; CDR3 DNA: TGTGCCAGCAGCCACCCTAGTTTTGAGCAGTTCTTC; CDR3 protein: CASSHPSFEQFF
D gene: NA; V gene: TRBV11-2; J gene: TRBJ1-2; CDR3 length: 15; clone size: NA; CDR3 DNA: TGTGCCAGCAGCTTAGCTACGACAGCTTCTTATGGCTACACCTTC; CDR3 protein: CASSLATTASYGYTF
D gene: TRBD2; V gene: TRBV7-6; J gene: TRBJ2-3; CDR3 length: 17; clone size: NA; CDR3 DNA: TGTGCCAGCAGCTTCTCGGGACTAGCGGGGGGTATCGATACGCAGTATTTT; CDR3 protein: CASSFSGLAGGIDTQYF
D gene: NA; V gene: TRBV2; J gene: TRBJ1-1; CDR3 length: 16; clone size: NA; CDR3 DNA: TGTGCCAGCCGAATTCAGGGGCCATCCATGAACACTGAAGCTTTCTTT; CDR3 protein: CASRIQGPSMNTEAFF
D gene: TRBD2; V gene: TRBV18; J gene: TRBJ2-5; CDR3 length: 14; clone size: NA; CDR3 DNA: TGTGCCAGCTCACCACCGCGGGGGACGGAGACCCAGTACTTC; CDR3 protein: CASSPPRGTETQYF
D gene: TRBD1; V gene: TRBV5-1; J gene: TRBJ1-4; CDR3 length: 16; clone size: NA; CDR3 DNA: TGCGCCAGCAGCTTGGGCGGACAGGGGTCTAATGAAAAACTGTTTTTT; CDR3 protein: CASSLGGQGSNEKLFF
D gene: NA; V gene: TRBV14; J gene: TRBJ2-5; CDR3 length: 13; clone size: NA; CDR3 DNA: TGTGCCAGCAACTCTTTCCGTGAGGAGACCCAGTACTTC; CDR3 protein: CASNSFREETQYF
D gene: TRBD1; V gene: TRBV29-1; J gene: TRBJ1-1; CDR3 length: 15; clone size: NA; CDR3 DNA: TGCAGCGTTGTTGACCCGGGACAGTGGAACACTGAAGCTTTCTTT; CDR3 protein: CSVVDPGQWNTEAFF
D gene: TRBD1; V gene: TRBV6-5; J gene: TRBJ2-1; CDR3 length: 12; clone size: once; CDR3 DNA: TGTGCCAGCAGCCGGACAGGGGATGAGCAGTTCTTC; CDR3 protein: CASSRTGDEQFF
D gene: NA; V gene: TRBV18; J gene: TRBJ2-2; CDR3 length: 13; clone size: NA; CDR3 DNA: TGTGCCAGCTCACCCCTAGCCACCGGGGAGCTGTTTTTT; CDR3 protein: CASSPLATGELFF
D gene: TRBD1; V gene: TRBV6-5; J gene: TRBJ1-1; CDR3 length: 16; clone size: NA; CDR3 DNA: TGTGCCAGCAGTTCACCGCGGACAGGGTTTGGGACTGAAGCTTTCTTT; CDR3 protein: CASSSPRTGFGTEAFF
D gene: NA; V gene: TRBV7-3; J gene: TRBJ2-1; CDR3 length: 13; clone size: NA; CDR3 DNA: TGTGCCAGCAGCTCCGCACCCGGGAATGAGCAGTTCTTC; CDR3 protein: CASSSAPGNEQFF
D gene: NA; V gene: TRBV5-1; J gene: TRBJ1-2; CDR3 length: 13; clone size: NA; CDR3 DNA: TGCGCCAGCAGCTTGGAACTCGGGGTTGGCTACACCTTC; CDR3 protein: CASSLELGVGYTF
D gene: NA; V gene: TRBV6-5; J gene: TRBJ1-5; CDR3 length: 13; clone size: NA; CDR3 DNA: TGTGCCAGCAGGGTGACAGATAATCAGCCCCAGCATTTT; CDR3 protein: CASRVTDNQPQHF
D gene: TRBD2; V gene: TRBV7-3; J gene: TRBJ2-2; CDR3 length: 17; clone size: NA; CDR3 DNA: TGTGCCAGCAGCTTACGAGCGGGAGGGCCCAACACCGGGGAGCTGTTTTTT; CDR3 protein: CASSLRAGGPNTGELFF
D gene: NA; V gene: TRBV6-1; J gene: TRBJ2-3; CDR3 length: 15; clone size: NA; CDR3 DNA: TGTGCCAGCAGTGAACGGGCGGGTAGCACAGATACGCAGTATTTT; CDR3 protein: CASSERAGSTDTQYF
D gene: TRBD1; V gene: TRBV11-2; J gene: TRBJ2-3; CDR3 length: 14; clone size: NA; CDR3 DNA: TGTGCCAGCAGCTTCCGGGACAGGGGGGATACGCAGTATTTT; CDR3 protein: CASSFRDRGDTQYF